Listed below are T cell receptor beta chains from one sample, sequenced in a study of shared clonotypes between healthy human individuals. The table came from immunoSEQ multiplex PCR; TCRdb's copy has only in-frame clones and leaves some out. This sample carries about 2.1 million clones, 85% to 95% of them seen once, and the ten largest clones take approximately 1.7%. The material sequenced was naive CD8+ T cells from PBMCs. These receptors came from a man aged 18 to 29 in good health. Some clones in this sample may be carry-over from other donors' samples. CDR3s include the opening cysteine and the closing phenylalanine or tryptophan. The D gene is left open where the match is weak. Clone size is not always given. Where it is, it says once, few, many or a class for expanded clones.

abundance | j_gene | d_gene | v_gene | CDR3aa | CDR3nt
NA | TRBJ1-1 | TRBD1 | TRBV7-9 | CASSLIRGAEAFF | TGTGCCAGCAGCTTAATCAGGGGGGCTGAAGCTTTCTTT
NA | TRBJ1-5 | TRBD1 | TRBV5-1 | CASSRTGLNQPQHF | TGCGCCAGCAGCCGGACAGGGTTGAATCAGCCCCAGCATTTT
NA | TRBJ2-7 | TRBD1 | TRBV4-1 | CASSRPPGQGSHEQYF | TGCGCCAGCAGCCGACCGCCGGGACAGGGGTCGCACGAGCAGTACTTC
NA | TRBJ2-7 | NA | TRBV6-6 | CASSYSFPGVPYEQYF | TGTGCCAGCAGTTACTCCTTTCCAGGGGTTCCCTACGAGCAGTACTTC
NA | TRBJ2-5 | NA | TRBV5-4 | CASSGRNDPEETQYF | TGTGCCAGCAGTGGGAGGAACGACCCCGAGGAGACCCAGTACTTC
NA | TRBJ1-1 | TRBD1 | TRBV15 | CATQTGAEAFF | TGTGCCACCCAGACAGGGGCTGAAGCTTTCTTT
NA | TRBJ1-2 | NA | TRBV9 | CASSSGDYGYTF | TGTGCCAGCAGTAGTGGGGACTATGGCTACACCTTC
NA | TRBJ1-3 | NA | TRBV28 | CASSIHPGPGHSGNTIYF | TGTGCCAGCTCAATTCACCCGGGACCAGGGCACTCTGGAAACACCATATATTTT
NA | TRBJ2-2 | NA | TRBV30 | CAWSGSSSTGELFF | TGTGCCTGGAGTGGTTCCTCTAGCACCGGGGAGCTGTTTTTT
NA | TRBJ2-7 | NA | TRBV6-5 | CASSYSSGLRNEQYF | TGTGCCAGCAGTTACTCATCAGGGCTCAGAAACGAGCAGTACTTC
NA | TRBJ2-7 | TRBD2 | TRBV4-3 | CASSQSGGSNEQYF | TGCGCCAGCAGCCAATCCGGCGGGAGTAACGAGCAGTACTTC
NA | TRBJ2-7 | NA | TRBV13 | CASSQRDRSSYEQYF | TGTGCCAGCAGCCAACGGGACCGGAGCTCCTACGAGCAGTACTTC
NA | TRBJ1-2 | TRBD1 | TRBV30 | CAWRGGQGPYGYTF | TGTGCCTGGAGGGGGGGACAGGGGCCTTATGGCTACACCTTC
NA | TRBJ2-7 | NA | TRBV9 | CASSVGVTGRGYEQYF | TGTGCCAGCAGCGTAGGCGTTACTGGGAGGGGGTACGAGCAGTACTTC
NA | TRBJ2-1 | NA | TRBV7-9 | CASSQVGGFYNEQFF | TGTGCCAGCAGCCAGGTCGGGGGTTTCTACAATGAGCAGTTCTTC
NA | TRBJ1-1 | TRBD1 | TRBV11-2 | CASIPRQGRSTEAFF | TGTGCCAGCATTCCACGACAGGGGAGATCGACTGAAGCTTTCTTT
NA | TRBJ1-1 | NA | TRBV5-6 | CASSLVELTEAFF | TGTGCCAGCAGCTTGGTAGAGTTGACTGAAGCTTTCTTT
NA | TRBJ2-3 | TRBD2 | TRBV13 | CASSLGGPWEGDTQYF | TGTGCCAGCAGCTTAGGCGGGCCCTGGGAGGGAGATACGCAGTATTTT
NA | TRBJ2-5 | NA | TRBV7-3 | CASSHRTGIGETQYF | TGTGCCAGCAGCCATAGGACGGGCATCGGTGAGACCCAGTACTTC
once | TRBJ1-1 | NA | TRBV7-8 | CASSPYTEGPNTEAFF | TGTGCCAGCAGCCCATACACGGAGGGGCCTAACACTGAAGCTTTCTTT
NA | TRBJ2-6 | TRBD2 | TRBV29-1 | CSVSSGRGASGANVLTF | TGCAGCGTGTCTAGCGGACGGGGAGCGTCTGGGGCCAACGTCCTGACTTTC
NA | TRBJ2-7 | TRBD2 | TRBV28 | CASNRLASGNYEQYF | TGTGCCAGCAACCGCCTGGCTAGCGGGAACTACGAGCAGTACTTC
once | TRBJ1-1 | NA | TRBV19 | CASSMGGFEAFF | TGTGCCAGTAGTATGGGCGGGTTTGAAGCTTTCTTT
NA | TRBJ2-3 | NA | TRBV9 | CASSQGRGPDTQYF | TGTGCCAGCAGCCAGGGACGGGGGCCAGATACGCAGTATTTT
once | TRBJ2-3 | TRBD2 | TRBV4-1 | CASSPLFSSGYQSTDTQYF | TGCGCCAGCAGCCCCCTTTTTTCTAGCGGGTACCAGAGCACAGATACGCAGTATTTT
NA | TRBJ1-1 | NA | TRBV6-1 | CASSEAPVLLNTEAFF | TGTGCCAGCAGTGAAGCGCCGGTCCTGCTGAACACTGAAGCTTTCTTT
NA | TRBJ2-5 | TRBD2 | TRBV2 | CASSSRLAGQETQYF | TGTGCCAGCAGTTCCAGACTAGCGGGGCAAGAGACCCAGTACTTC
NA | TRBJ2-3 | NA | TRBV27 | CASSYLASSTDTQYF | TGTGCCAGCAGTTACCTAGCGAGTAGCACAGATACGCAGTATTTT
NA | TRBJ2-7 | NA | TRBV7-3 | CASSALGAYEQYF | TGTGCCAGCAGCGCCCTGGGAGCCTACGAGCAGTACTTC
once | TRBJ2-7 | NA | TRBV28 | CASGSGRVLSYEQYF | TGTGCCAGCGGATCCGGCAGGGTTTTATCCTACGAGCAGTACTTC
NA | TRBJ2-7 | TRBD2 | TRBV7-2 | CASSLGSGISYEQYF | TGTGCCAGCAGCTTAGGAAGCGGGATCTCCTACGAGCAGTACTTC
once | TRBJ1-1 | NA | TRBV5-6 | CASSRPLEGNTEAFF | TGTGCCAGCAGCCGACCACTGGAGGGAAACACTGAAGCTTTCTTT
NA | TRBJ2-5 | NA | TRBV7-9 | CASSLRKGVQETQYF | TGTGCCAGCAGCTTACGCAAGGGGGTCCAAGAGACCCAGTACTTC
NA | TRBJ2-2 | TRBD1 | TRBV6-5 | CASSSHQQGSGELFF | TGTGCCAGCAGTTCGCATCAACAGGGGTCCGGGGAGCTGTTTTTT
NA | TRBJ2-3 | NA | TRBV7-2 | CASSFSGHSTDTQYF | TGTGCCAGCAGCTTTAGCGGCCATAGCACAGATACGCAGTATTTT
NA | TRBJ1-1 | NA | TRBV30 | CAWSGWGSPNTEAFF | TGTGCCTGGAGCGGGTGGGGGTCCCCGAACACTGAAGCTTTCTTT
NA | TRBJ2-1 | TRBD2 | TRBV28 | CASRLTSGAPYNEQFF | TGTGCCAGCAGACTAACTAGCGGAGCCCCCTACAATGAGCAGTTCTTC
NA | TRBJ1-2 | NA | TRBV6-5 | CASSFNSAGMNYGYTF | TGTGCCAGCAGTTTCAATTCGGCAGGGATGAACTATGGCTACACCTTC
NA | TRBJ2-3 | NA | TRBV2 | CASAPGSTDTQYF | TGTGCCAGCGCTCCGGGGAGCACAGATACGCAGTATTTT
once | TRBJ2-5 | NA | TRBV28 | CASSRGQFQETQYF | TGTGCCAGCAGCCGTGGGCAATTCCAAGAGACCCAGTACTTC
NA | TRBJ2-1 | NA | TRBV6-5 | CASSYGRVLYNEQFF | TGTGCCAGCAGTTACGGCAGGGTACTCTACAATGAGCAGTTCTTC
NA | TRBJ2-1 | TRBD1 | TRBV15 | CATSRGTAFSYNEQFF | TGTGCCACCAGCAGGGGGACAGCCTTCTCCTACAATGAGCAGTTCTTC
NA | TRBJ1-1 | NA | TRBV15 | CATSRGTVNTEAFF | TGTGCCACCAGCAGAGGGACGGTGAACACTGAAGCTTTCTTT
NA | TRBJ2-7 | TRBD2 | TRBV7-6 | CASSLSAGGNREQYF | TGTGCCAGCAGCTTATCGGCGGGAGGGAATCGCGAGCAGTACTTC
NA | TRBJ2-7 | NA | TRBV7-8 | CASSLWDKPYEQYF | TGTGCCAGCAGCTTATGGGATAAGCCCTACGAGCAGTACTTC